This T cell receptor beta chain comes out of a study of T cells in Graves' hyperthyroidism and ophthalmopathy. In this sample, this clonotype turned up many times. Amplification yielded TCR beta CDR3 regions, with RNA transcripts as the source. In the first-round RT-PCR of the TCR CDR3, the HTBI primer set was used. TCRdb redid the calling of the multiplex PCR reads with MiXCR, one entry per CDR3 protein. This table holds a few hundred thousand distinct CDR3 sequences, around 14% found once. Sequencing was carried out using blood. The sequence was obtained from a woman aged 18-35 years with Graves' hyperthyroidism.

In DNA form, the CDR3 reads TGCGCCAGCAGCTCCATACAGGGGCTGAACACTGAAGCTTTCTTT. Translation gives CASSSIQGLNTEAFF. The rearrangement joins TRBV5-1 to TRBJ1-1; 7 positions agree with TRBD1. The CDR3 sequence is 15 residues long. V gave up 3 bases and J gave up 0 bases; unmatched junction bases: 5. Germline V gene sequence: CDR1 SGHRS, CDR2 YFSETQ.